This T cell receptor beta chain emerged from a study of blood T cell repertoires in COVID-19. Study information: Sample material is recorded as cDNA or gDNA derived from T cells, B-cell-depleted T cells, or PBMCs.

The V end was cut by 7 bases, the J end by 4 bases, with 16 bases between. CDR1 MNHEY and CDR2 SVGAGI come from the germline V gene. This CDR3 comprises 14 residues. Profiling relied on immunoSEQ multiplex PCR, and the TCRdb table lists in-frame clones only, not all of them. The table records some 530,000 clones, roughly nine tenths of them present only once. The clonotype originates from a woman aged 60 to 75 who had recovered from COVID-19. The source material was PBMCs or T cells enriched from blood (not recorded which). The V gene is TRBV6-5, the J gene TRBJ1-2; perhaps TRBD1 as D (6 bases). The CDR3 here is CASTVRGRGYGYTF. The CDR3 DNA is TGTGCCAGCACCGTCAGGGGCCGGGGCTATGGCTACACCTTC.